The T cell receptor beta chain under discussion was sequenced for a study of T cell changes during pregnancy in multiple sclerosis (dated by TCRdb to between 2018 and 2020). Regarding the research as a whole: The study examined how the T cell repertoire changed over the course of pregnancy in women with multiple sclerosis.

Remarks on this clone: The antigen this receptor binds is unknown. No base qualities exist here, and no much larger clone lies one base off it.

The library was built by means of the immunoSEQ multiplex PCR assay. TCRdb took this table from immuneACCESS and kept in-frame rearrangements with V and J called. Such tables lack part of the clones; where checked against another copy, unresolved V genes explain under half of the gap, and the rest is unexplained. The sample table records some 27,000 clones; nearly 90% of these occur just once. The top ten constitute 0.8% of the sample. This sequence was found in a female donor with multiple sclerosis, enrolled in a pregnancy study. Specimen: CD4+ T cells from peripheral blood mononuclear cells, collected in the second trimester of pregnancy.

The nucleotides are TGCGCCAGCAGCCAAGATCGGGGGGGCGTGAATGAAAAACTGTTTTTT. The encoded protein is CASSQDRGGVNEKLFF. Recombination joined TRBV4-1 with TRBJ1-4, with a tentative D gene TRBD1 over 6 matching bases. Its CDR3 holds 16 amino acids, cysteine through phenylalanine. CDR3 DNA only is kept here, 48 bases in frame from base 1. As encoded in the germline V gene, CDR1 is MGHRA while CDR2 is YSYEKL. V is cut by 0 bases and J by 5 bases, and the space between the germline ends is 13 bases.